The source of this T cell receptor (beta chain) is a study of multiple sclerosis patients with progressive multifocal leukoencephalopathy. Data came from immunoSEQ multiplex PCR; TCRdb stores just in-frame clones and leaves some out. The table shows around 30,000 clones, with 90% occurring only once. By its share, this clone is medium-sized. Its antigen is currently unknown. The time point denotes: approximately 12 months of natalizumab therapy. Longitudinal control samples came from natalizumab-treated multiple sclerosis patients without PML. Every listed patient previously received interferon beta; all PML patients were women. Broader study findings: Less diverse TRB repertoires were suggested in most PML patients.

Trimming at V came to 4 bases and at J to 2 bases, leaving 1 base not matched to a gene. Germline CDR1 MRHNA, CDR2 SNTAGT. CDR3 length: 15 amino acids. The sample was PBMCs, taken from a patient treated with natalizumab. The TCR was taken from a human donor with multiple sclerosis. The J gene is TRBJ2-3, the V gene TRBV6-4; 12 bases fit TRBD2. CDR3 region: CASSASGGATDTQYF. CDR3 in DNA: TGTGCCAGCAGTGCTAGCGGGGGGGCCACAGATACGCAGTATTTT.